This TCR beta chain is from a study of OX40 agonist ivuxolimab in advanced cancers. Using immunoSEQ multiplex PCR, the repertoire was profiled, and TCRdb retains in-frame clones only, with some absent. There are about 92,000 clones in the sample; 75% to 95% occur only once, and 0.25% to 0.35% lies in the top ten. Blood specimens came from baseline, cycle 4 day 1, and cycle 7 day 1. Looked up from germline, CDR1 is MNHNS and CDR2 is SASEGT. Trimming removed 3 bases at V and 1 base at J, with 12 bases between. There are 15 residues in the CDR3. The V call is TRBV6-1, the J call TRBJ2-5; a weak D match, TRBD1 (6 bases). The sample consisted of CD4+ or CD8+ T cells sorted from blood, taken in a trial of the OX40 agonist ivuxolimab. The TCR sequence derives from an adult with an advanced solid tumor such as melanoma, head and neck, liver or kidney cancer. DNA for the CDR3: TGTGCCAGCAGTGATTTAGGACAGCCCCAAGAGACCCAGTACTTC. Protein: CASSDLGQPQETQYF.